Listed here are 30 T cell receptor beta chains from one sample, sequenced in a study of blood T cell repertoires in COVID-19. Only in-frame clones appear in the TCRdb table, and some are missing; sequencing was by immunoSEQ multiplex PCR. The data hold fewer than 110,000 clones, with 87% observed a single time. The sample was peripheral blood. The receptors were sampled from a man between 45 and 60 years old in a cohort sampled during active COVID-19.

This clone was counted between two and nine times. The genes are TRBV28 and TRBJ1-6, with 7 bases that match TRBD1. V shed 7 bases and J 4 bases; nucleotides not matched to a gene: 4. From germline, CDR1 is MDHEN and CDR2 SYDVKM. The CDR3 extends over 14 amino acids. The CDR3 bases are TGTGCCAGCAAGGGACAGTTTTATAATTCACCCCTCCACTTT. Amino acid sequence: CASKGQFYNSPLHF.

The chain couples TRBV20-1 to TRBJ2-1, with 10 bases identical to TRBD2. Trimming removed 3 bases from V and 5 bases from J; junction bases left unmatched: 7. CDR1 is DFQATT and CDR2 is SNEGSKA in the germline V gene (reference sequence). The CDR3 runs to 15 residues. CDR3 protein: CSASFVAGGHNEQFF. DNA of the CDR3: TGCAGTGCTAGTTTCGTAGCGGGGGGTCACAATGAGCAGTTCTTC.

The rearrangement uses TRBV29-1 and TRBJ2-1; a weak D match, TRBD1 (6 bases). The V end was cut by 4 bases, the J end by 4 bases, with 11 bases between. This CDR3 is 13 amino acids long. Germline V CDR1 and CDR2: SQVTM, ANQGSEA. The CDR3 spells CSVVTQGYNEQFF. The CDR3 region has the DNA TGCAGCGTTGTTACTCAGGGGTACAATGAGCAGTTCTTC.

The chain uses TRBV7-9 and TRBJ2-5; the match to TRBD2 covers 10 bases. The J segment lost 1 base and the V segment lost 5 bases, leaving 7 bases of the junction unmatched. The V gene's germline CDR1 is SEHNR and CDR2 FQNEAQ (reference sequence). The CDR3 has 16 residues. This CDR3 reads CASSPQSGGAQETQYF. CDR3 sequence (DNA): TGTGCCAGCAGCCCCCAGAGCGGGGGGGCCCAAGAGACCCAGTACTTC.

CDR3 DNA: TGTGCCAGCAGCCCAGGGGGGAGGTCTGAGCAGTTCTTC. Encoded protein: CASSPGGRSEQFF. V usage is TRBV11-3 and J usage is TRBJ2-1; maybe TRBD1 (7 bases). The CDR3 is 13 amino acids. Trimming took off 5 bases at V and 9 bases at J, with 14 bases between the two ends. Germline-derived CDR1 and CDR2 are SGHNT and YENEEA.

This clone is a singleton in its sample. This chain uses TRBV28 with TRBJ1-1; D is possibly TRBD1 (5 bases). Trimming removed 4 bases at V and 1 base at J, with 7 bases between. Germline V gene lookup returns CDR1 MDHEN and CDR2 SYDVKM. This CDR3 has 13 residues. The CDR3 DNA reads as TGTGCCAGCAGTTGGGGCGAGAACACTGAAGCTTTCTTT. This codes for CASSWGENTEAFF.

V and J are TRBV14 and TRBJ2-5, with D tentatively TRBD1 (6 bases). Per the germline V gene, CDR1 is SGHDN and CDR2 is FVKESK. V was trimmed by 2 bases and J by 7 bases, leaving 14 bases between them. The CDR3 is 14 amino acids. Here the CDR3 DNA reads TGTGCCAGCAGCCAACAGGGGTCCAGAGGGACCCAGTACTTC. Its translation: CASSQQGSRGTQYF.

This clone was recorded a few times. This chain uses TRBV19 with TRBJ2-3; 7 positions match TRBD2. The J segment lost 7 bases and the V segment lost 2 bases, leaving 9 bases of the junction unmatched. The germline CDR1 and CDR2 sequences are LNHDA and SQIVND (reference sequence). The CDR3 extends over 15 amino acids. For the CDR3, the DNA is TGTGCCAGTAGTATATCCCAGCGGGGAGGTAATACGCAGTATTTT. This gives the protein CASSISQRGGNTQYF.

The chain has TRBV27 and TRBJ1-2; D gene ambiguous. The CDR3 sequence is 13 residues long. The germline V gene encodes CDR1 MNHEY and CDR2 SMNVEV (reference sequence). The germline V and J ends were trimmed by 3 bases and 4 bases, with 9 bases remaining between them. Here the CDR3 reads CASSLREGYGYTF. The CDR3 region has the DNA TGTGCCAGCAGTTTGCGGGAAGGCTATGGCTACACCTTC.

The CDR3, as DNA: TGTGCCAGCAGTTCCCAGGTTGAAGCTTTCTTT. Residues: CASSSQVEAFF. This chain uses TRBV28 with TRBJ1-1; D unclear. Germline V gives CDR1 MDHEN, CDR2 SYDVKM. The CDR3 loop spans 11 amino acids. V was pared by 4 bases and J by 7 bases, with 7 bases between. The full variable domain, completed using reference TRBV28 and TRBJ1-1, is DVKVTQSSRYLVKRTGEKVFLECVQDMDHENMFWYRQDPGLGLRLIYFSYDVKMKEKGDIPEGYSVSREKKERFSLILESASTNQTSMYLCASSSQVEAFFGQGTRLTVV.

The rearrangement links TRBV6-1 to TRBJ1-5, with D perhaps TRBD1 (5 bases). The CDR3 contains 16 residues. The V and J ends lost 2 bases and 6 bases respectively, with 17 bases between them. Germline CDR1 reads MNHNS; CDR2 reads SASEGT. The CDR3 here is CASSESFGRVGQPQHF. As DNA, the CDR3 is TGTGCCAGCAGTGAATCGTTCGGCAGGGTCGGTCAGCCCCAGCATTTT.

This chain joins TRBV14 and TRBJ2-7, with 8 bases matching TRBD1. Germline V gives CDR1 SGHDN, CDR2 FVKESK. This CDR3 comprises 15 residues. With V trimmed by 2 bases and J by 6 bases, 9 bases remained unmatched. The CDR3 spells CASSQSPTGVSEQYF. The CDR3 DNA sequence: TGTGCCAGCAGCCAATCTCCGACAGGGGTAAGCGAGCAGTACTTC.

Here the CDR3 DNA reads TGTGCCAGCAGCGTAGGGCAGGCGAACACTGAAGCTTTCTTT. Translating gives CASSVGQANTEAFF. This chain links TRBV9 with TRBJ1-1; D gene uncertain. This CDR3 comprises 14 residues. Deletions cut 0 bases from V and 1 base from J, with 7 bases between. The germline gives CDR1 SGDLS, CDR2 YYNGEE.

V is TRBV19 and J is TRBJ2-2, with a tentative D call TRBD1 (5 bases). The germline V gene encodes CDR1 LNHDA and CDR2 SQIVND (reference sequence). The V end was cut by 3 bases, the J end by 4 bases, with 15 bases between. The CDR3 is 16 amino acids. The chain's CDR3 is CASSITAGWSTGELFF. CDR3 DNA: TGTGCCAGTAGTATCACAGCAGGGTGGAGCACCGGGGAGCTGTTTTTT.

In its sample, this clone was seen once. The DNA of the CDR3 is TGTGCCAGCAGCTCCGGGACTAGCGGGGTCACAGATACGCAGTATTTT. Protein product: CASSSGTSGVTDTQYF. This chain joins TRBV7-7 and TRBJ2-3; TRBD2 aligns across 13 bases. The trim removed 4 bases at V and 2 bases at J, leaving 3 bases unmatched. The germline V gene has CDR1 SSHAT and CDR2 FNYEAQ (reference sequence). CDR3 size: 16 residues.

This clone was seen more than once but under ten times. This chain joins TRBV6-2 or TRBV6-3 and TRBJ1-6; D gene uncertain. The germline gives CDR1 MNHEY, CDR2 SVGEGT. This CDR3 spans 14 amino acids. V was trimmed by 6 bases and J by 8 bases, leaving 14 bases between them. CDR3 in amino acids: CASSQTALYSPLHF. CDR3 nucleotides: TGTGCCAGCAGCCAGACTGCATTATATTCACCCCTCCACTTT.

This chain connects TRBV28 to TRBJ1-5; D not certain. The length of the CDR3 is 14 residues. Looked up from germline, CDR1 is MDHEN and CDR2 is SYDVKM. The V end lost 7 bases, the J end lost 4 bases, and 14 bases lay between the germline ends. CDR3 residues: CASTRTGRNQPQHF. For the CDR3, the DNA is TGTGCCAGCACAAGGACGGGGAGAAATCAGCCCCAGCATTTT.

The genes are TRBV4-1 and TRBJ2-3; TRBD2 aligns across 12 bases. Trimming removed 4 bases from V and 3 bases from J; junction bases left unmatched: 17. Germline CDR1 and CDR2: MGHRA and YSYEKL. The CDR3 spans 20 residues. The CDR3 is CASSPPFGLAGGPLTDTQYF. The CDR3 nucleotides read TGCGCCAGCAGCCCGCCCTTCGGGCTAGCGGGGGGGCCTCTGACAGATACGCAGTATTTT.

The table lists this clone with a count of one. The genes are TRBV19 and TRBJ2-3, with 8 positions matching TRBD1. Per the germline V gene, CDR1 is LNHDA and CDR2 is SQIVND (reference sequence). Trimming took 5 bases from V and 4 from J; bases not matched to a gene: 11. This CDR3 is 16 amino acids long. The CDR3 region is CASSPGQGSGADTQYF. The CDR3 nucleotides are TGTGCCAGTAGTCCCGGACAGGGATCGGGGGCAGATACGCAGTATTTT.

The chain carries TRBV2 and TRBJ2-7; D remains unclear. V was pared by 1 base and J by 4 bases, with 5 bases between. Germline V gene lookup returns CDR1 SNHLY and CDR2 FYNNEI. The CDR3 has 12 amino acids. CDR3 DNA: TGTGCCAGCAGTGAAGTGACTTACGAGCAGTACGTC. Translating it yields CASSEVTYEQYV.

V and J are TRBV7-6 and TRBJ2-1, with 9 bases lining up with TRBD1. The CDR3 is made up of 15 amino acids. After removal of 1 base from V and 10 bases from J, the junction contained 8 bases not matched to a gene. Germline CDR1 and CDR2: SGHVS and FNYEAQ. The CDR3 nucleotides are TGTGCCAGCAGCTTAGGACAGGGGGGTATAGGGGAGCAGTTCTTC. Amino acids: CASSLGQGGIGEQFF.

CDR3 in DNA: TGTGCCAGCAGGCCTAGACAGGGTACGAGCACTGAAGCTTTCTTT. This translates into CASRPRQGTSTEAFF. The genes are TRBV2 and TRBJ1-1; the match to TRBD1 covers 7 bases. Germline V gene data show CDR1 as SNHLY and CDR2 as FYNNEI. Losses at the gene ends were 6 bases for V and 4 bases for J; bases not matched to a gene: 11. CDR3 length: 15 amino acids.

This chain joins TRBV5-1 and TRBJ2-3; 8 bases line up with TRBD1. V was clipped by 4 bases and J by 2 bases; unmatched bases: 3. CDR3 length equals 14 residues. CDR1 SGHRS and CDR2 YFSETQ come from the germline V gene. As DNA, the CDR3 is TGCGCCAGCAGCCGACAGGGGACCACAGATACGCAGTATTTT. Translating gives CASSRQGTTDTQYF.

The CDR3 reads CATSEPGTGNTIYF. The CDR3 region has the DNA TGTGCCACCAGTGAGCCAGGGACTGGAAACACCATATATTTT. The rearrangement uses TRBV24-1 and TRBJ1-3, with D possibly TRBD1 on 5 matching bases. Germline V gene sequence: CDR1 KGHDR, CDR2 SFDVKD. Trimming removed 4 bases from V and 2 bases from J, with 8 bases in between. CDR3 size: 14 residues.

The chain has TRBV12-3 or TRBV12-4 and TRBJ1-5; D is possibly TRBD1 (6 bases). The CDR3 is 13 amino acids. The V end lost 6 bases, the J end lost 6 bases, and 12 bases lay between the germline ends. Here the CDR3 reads CASRRQDSQPQHF. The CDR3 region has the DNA TGTGCCAGCAGACGACAGGACAGTCAGCCCCAGCATTTT.

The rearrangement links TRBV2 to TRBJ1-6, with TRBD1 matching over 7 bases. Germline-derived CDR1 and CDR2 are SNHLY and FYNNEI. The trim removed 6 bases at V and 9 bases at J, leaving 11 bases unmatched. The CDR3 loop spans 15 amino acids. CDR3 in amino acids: CASRPSEGGGSPLHF. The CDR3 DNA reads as TGTGCCAGCAGACCTTCGGAAGGGGGCGGTTCACCCCTCCACTTT.

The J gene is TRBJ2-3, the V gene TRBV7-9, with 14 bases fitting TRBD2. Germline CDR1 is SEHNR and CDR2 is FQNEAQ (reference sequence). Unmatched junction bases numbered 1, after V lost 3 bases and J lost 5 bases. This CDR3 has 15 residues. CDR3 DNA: TGTGCCAGCAGCTTCGGGACTAGCGGGAGAGATACGCAGTATTTT. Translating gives CASSFGTSGRDTQYF.

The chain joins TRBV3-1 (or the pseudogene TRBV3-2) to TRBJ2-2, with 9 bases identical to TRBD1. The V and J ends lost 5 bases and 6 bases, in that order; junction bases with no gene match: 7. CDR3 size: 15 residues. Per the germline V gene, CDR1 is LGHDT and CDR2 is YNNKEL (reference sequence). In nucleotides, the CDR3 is TGTGCCAGCAGCAAGGGACAGGGCATCGCCGGGGAGCTGTTTTTT. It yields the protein CASSKGQGIAGELFF.

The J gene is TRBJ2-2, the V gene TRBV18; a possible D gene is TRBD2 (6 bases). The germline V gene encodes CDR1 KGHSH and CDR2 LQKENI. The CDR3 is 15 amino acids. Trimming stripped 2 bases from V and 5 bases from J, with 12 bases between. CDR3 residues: CASSPVTGGTGELFF. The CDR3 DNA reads TGTGCCAGCTCACCAGTTACCGGGGGAACCGGGGAGCTGTTTTTT. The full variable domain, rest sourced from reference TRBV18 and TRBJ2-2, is NAGVMQNPRHLVRRRGQEARLRCSPMKGHSHVYWYRQLPEEGLKFMVYLQKENIIDESGMPKERFSAEFPKEGPSILRIQQVVRGDSAAYFCASSPVTGGTGELFFGEGSRLTVL.

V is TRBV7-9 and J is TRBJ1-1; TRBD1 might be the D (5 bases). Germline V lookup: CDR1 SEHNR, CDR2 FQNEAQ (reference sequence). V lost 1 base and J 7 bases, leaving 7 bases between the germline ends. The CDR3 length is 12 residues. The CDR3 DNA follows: TGTGCCAGCAGCTTAGATACAGGTGAAGCTTTCTTT. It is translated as CASSLDTGEAFF.